This TCR beta chain was retrieved from a study of CD8+CD57+ T cells in acquired aplastic anemia. Genomic DNA provided the template from which TCR beta VDJ and CDR3 profiles were obtained. One entry per CDR3 protein, called by TCRdb with MiXCR from the reads. The sample gives approximately 260,000 distinct CDR3 sequences, 65% to 90% of which show up once; 42% is in the top ten. For this clonotype: The antigen remains undetermined.

Before being chosen for sequencing, patients had shown CD8+CD57+ cell expansion by flow cytometry. The cohort consisted entirely of patients having severe acquired aplastic anemia. Blood sampling was performed on the patients, and none of them had received therapy by then. Trimming removed 1 base from V and 3 bases from J, with 12 bases in between. The CDR3 covers 15 residues. Germline CDR1 is LNHDA and CDR2 is SQIVND (reference sequence). Notes on the study in general: Controls did not differ significantly from patients in CD8+ Simpson's diversity.

The source material was sorted CD4+, CD8+, or CD8+CD57+ T cells (not recorded which) from PBMCs. V usage is TRBV19 and J usage is TRBJ1-2; D gene ambiguous. This receptor was identified in a human donor with aplastic anemia. The DNA for the CDR3 is TGTGCCAGTAGTATAGCCGGCGGAGCCTACTATGGCTACACCTTC. As protein: CASSIAGGAYYGYTF.